These T cell receptor beta chains were read from a single sample in a study of cytomegalovirus exposure and HLA in healthy donors. Here immunoSEQ multiplex PCR was the method, and the copy in TCRdb shows in-frame clones only, minus some. This table holds approximately 160,000 clones, 81% found once. The sample taken for sequencing was PBMCs. These receptors were taken from a man aged 50 to 60 in good health and CMV-seropositive. The CDR3 runs from the conserved cysteine through the conserved F or W. A D gene is named only where the DNA matches it firmly. Only some rows state a clone size, as once, few, many or a class for expanded clones.

DNA	CDR3	V	J	size	D
TGTGCCAGCAGTCAACAGGGGGCGGGGATTCAAAGGAGTGCTTTCTTT	CASSQQGAGIQRSAFF	TRBV27	TRBJ1-1	-	TRBD1
TGTGCCAGCAGGGCCGGACTAGCGAACTACAATGAGCAGTTCTTC	CASRAGLANYNEQFF	TRBV6-1	TRBJ2-1	-	TRBD2
TGTGCCTGGAGGGGGGGGCTAGCGGGGTACAATGAGCAGTTCTTC	CAWRGGLAGYNEQFF	TRBV30	TRBJ2-1	few	TRBD2
TGTGCCAGCAGCGTCGTAGCGGGGGGTTTGGTCGCGCAGTTCTTC	CASSVVAGGLVAQFF	TRBV9	TRBJ2-1	-	TRBD2
TGTGCCAGCAGTGTGGGAACTGTTAGCCGGCGGGGTCAGCCCCAGCATTTT	CASSVGTVSRRGQPQHF	TRBV2	TRBJ1-5	-	-
TGTGCCAGCAGCCAGCCACAGGGCACAGATACGCAGTATTTT	CASSQPQGTDTQYF	TRBV4-2	TRBJ2-3	-	-
TGTGCCAGCAGTCCCCGTGGGTGGAGCTCCTACGAGCAGTACTTC	CASSPRGWSSYEQYF	TRBV6-5	TRBJ2-7	-	-
TGTGCCAGCTCCCCCCGTTTGGGACAGGCTGTCAACACTGAAGCTTTCTTT	CASSPRLGQAVNTEAFF	TRBV18	TRBJ1-1	-	TRBD1
TGTGCCAGCAGCCTTAGACAGACCGAAGGGGAGCTGTTTTTT	CASSLRQTEGELFF	TRBV9	TRBJ2-2	-	-
TGTGCCAGCAGCGTAGGCGGGGGGAGCTCCTACAATGAGCAGTTCTTC	CASSVGGGSSYNEQFF	TRBV9	TRBJ2-1	-	TRBD2
TGTGCCAGAAGCGCCGGACAGGGCCAATTAATTACCTCCTACAATGAGCAGTTCTTC	CARSAGQGQLITSYNEQFF	TRBV7-5	TRBJ2-1	-	-
TGTGCCAGCAGTTTGGCTAGCCGATCCGGGGAGCTGTTTTTT	CASSLASRSGELFF	TRBV6-5	TRBJ2-2	few	-
TGTGCCAGCAGCTCCTCCCTCGGGGTCAGGTGG	CASSSSLGVRW	TRBV7-8	TRBJ2-7	-	-
TGTGCCAGTAGTTCCCCCCCCGGACAGAGGGCCAACGTCCTGACTTTC	CASSSPPGQRANVLTF	TRBV19	TRBJ2-6	-	-
TGTGCCAGCAGCTTGGCTGCTAGCGGGTGGTACGAGCAGTACTTC	CASSLAASGWYEQYF	TRBV5-4	TRBJ2-7	-	TRBD2
TGTGCCAGCACCCTTGGCGCCGCGAAGGGGGAGACCCAGTACTTC	CASTLGAAKGETQYF	TRBV7-6	TRBJ2-5	once	-
TGCAGTGCTAGGGCAACCTACGAGCAGTACTTC	CSARATYEQYF	TRBV20-1	TRBJ2-7	few	-
TGTGCCAGCAGCGCCCGGGACTACACAGATACGCAGTATTTT	CASSARDYTDTQYF	TRBV9	TRBJ2-3	-	TRBD2
TGCACCACCATCGCTAGCTTTTTCACCGGGGAGCTGTTTTTT	CTTIASFFTGELFF	TRBV1	TRBJ2-2	-	-
TGTGCCAGCAGCCCGCAACAGGGTAGCACTGAAGCTTTCTTT	CASSPQQGSTEAFF	TRBV6-1	TRBJ1-1	-	-
TGTGCCAGCAGCCCTGGGACAGGGGGGAGGGATACGCAGTATTTT	CASSPGTGGRDTQYF	TRBV27	TRBJ2-3	-	TRBD1
TGTGCCAGCAGCTCGGCTCGGGGCGGGGGGGGAACTGGGGCCAACGTCCTGACTTTC	CASSSARGGGGTGANVLTF	TRBV7-3	TRBJ2-6	-	TRBD2
TGTGCCAGCTCACCAGAGTGGGGGCTAAGAATGATAGGGCAGTTCTTC	CASSPEWGLRMIGQFF	TRBV18	TRBJ2-1	-	-
TGCGCCAGCAGCTTTAGTCTATCAACTAATGAAAAACTGTTTTTT	CASSFSLSTNEKLFF	TRBV5-1	TRBJ1-4	few	-
TGCGCCAGCAGCTTGGGTCCCAGGGGCGTAGACTATGGCTACACCTTC	CASSLGPRGVDYGYTF	TRBV5-1	TRBJ1-2	-	-
TGTGCCAGCAGAGACGACGGGATAACTTTCTTT	CASRDDGITFF	TRBV6-6	TRBJ1-1	-	-
TGTGCCAGCACCCTAACTAGCGGGGTGACTTACGAGCAGTACTTC	CASTLTSGVTYEQYF	TRBV2	TRBJ2-7	-	TRBD2
TGTGCCAGCAGTGGACCCCCGGGGGGTATCTTCTTT	CASSGPPGGIFF	TRBV5-4	TRBJ1-1	-	-
TGTGCCTGGAGTGTAGGTTTGGGACAGGGTGGATCACCCCTCCACTTT	CAWSVGLGQGGSPLHF	TRBV30	TRBJ1-6	-	TRBD1
TGCGCCAGCAGCAGTGCCGGGACTAGCGGGGGGGCGGAAGAGACCCAGTACTTC	CASSSAGTSGGAEETQYF	TRBV5-1	TRBJ2-5	-	TRBD2
TGTGCCAGCAGCTTGAAGGGGGCCCAGTACTTC	CASSLKGAQYF	TRBV5-4	TRBJ2-5	once	-
TGTGCCAGCTCACCGGGGGGGAAGGATACGCAGTATTTT	CASSPGGKDTQYF	TRBV18	TRBJ2-3	few	TRBD2
TGTGCCAGCAGCGGCTTGTTGGGCTACACCGGGGAGCTGTTTTTT	CASSGLLGYTGELFF	TRBV7-9	TRBJ2-2	-	-
TGCGCCAGCAGCTGGACAGGGGACGGGGCCAACGTCCTGACTTTC	CASSWTGDGANVLTF	TRBV5-1	TRBJ2-6	-	TRBD1
TGTGCCAGCAGCGCCGCAGACTCAGGGGGAGAGACCCAGTACTTC	CASSAADSGGETQYF	TRBV5-4	TRBJ2-5	-	TRBD1
TGTGCCAGCAGCCGAACGCGGACTAGCGGGGGGACCACGCAGTATTTT	CASSRTRTSGGTTQYF	TRBV11-2	TRBJ2-3	-	TRBD2
TGTGCCAGCAGATACGGAAGCGGGAGGGCCAACGAGCAGTACTTC	CASRYGSGRANEQYF	TRBV7-9	TRBJ2-7	-	TRBD2
TGTGCCAGCAGGCGGCGGGGGGCTTTCTCCGAGCAGTACTTC	CASRRRGAFSEQYF	TRBV2	TRBJ2-7	-	TRBD2
TGCGCCAGCAGCCGGCCCGGACAAATCACTGAAGCTTTCTTT	CASSRPGQITEAFF	TRBV4-1	TRBJ1-1	-	-
TGTGCCAGCAGTTACTCAGGTTGGGGCGGCGAAGAGTACTTC	CASSYSGWGGEEYF	TRBV6-5	TRBJ2-7	-	-
TGTGCCAGCAGCGTAGGAATGGCTAGCGGCAACACCGGGGAGCTGTTTTTT	CASSVGMASGNTGELFF	TRBV9	TRBJ2-2	-	TRBD2
TGTGCCAGCAGCTTAGGGCTCGGGAGACTATACTTC	CASSLGLGRLYF	TRBV7-9	TRBJ2-5	once	-
TGTGCCAGCAGCCCCGTTGAGACCCAGTACTTC	CASSPVETQYF	TRBV13	TRBJ2-5	-	-
TGTGCCAGCAGCCGACTGGCGGGGGAGGAGTATGGGCCCCAGCATTTT	CASSRLAGEEYGPQHF	TRBV28	TRBJ1-5	-	-
TGTGCCACCAGCAAGGGACTAGTGGGGTCTGGCTACGAGCAGTACTTC	CATSKGLVGSGYEQYF	TRBV15	TRBJ2-7	-	TRBD2
TGTGCCAGCAGCCGGGTCCAAGGAAAACTGTTTTTT	CASSRVQGKLFF	TRBV5-6	TRBJ1-4	-	-
TGTGCCAGCAGTGAGGGACAGGGGGCAGGGGGAGAAAAACTGTTTTTT	CASSEGQGAGGEKLFF	TRBV2	TRBJ1-4	-	TRBD1
TGTGCCAGCAGCACGCAGGGCCCGAACACTGAAGCTTTCTTT	CASSTQGPNTEAFF	TRBV7-2	TRBJ1-1	-	-